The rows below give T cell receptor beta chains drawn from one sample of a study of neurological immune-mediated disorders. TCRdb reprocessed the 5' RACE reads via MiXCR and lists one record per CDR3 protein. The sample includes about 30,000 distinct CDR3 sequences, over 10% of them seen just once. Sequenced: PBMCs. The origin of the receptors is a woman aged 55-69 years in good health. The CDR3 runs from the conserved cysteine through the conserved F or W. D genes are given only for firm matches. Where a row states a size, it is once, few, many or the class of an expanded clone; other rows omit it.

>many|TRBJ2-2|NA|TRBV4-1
CASSQDRGETGELFF
TGCGCCAGCAGCCAAGACAGGGGAGAGACCGGGGAGCTGTTTTTT
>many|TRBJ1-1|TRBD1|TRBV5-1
CASSIQGVSNTEAFF
TGCGCCAGCAGCATCCAGGGGGTATCGAACACTGAAGCTTTCTTT
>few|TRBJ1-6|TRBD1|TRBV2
CASRGTGGKSPLHF
TGTGCCAGCAGGGGGACAGGTGGGAAGTCACCCCTCCACTTT
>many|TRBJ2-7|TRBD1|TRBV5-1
CASSFAPGQGYEQYF
TGCGCCAGCAGCTTTGCCCCGGGACAGGGCTACGAGCAGTACTTC
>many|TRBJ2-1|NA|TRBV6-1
CASSEGGTEQFF
TGTGCCAGCAGTGAAGGGGGGACTGAGCAGTTCTTC
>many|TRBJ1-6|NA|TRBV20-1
CSAQNQGSYNSPLHF
TGCAGTGCACAAAACCAGGGCTCCTATAATTCACCCCTCCACTTT
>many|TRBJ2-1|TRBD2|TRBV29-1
CSVEIAGHYNEQFF
TGCAGCGTTGAAATAGCGGGGCACTACAATGAGCAGTTCTTC
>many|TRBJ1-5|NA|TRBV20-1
CSARVQPGAGQPQHF
TGCAGTGCTAGAGTCCAACCCGGGGCTGGTCAGCCCCAGCATTTT
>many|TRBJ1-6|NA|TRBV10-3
CAISVSRGSPLHF
TGTGCCATCAGTGTCAGTCGGGGTTCACCCCTCCACTTT
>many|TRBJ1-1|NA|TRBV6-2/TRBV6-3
CASKNKGAGPTEAFF
TGTGCCAGCAAAAATAAAGGTGCCGGTCCCACTGAAGCTTTCTTT
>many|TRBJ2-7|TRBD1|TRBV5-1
CASSFGTGDYEQYF
TGCGCCAGCAGCTTCGGGACAGGGGACTACGAGCAGTACTTC
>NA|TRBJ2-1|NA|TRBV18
CASSPPGSSYNEQFF
TGTGCCAGCTCACCACCGGGGTCATCCTACAATGAGCAGTTCTTC
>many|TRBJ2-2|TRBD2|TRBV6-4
CASSDSGVDTGELFF
TGTGCCAGCAGTGATAGCGGGGTCGACACCGGGGAGCTGTTTTTT
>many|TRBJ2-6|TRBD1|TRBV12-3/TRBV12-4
CASRTGVGSGANVLTF
TGTGCCAGCAGAACAGGGGTTGGGTCTGGGGCCAACGTCCTGACTTTC
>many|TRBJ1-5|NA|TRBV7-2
CASSLAWGGQPQHF
TGTGCCAGCAGCTTAGCTTGGGGGGGTCAGCCCCAGCATTTT
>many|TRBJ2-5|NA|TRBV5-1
CASSLMGIEETQYF
TGCGCCAGCAGCTTGATGGGCATTGAAGAGACCCAGTACTTC
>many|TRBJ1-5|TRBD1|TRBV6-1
CASRGQGQPQHF
TGTGCCAGCAGAGGACAGGGCCAGCCCCAGCATTTT
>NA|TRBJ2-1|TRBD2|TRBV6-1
CASSDGGGLSNEQFF
TGTGCCAGCAGTGACGGCGGGGGATTGTCGAATGAGCAGTTCTTC
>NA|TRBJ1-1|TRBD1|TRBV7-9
CASSMTGGMNTEAFF
TGTGCCAGCAGCATGACAGGGGGAATGAACACTGAAGCTTTCTTT
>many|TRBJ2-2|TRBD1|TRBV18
CASSQSQGANTGELFF
TGTGCCAGCTCACAAAGCCAGGGGGCGAACACCGGGGAGCTGTTTTTT
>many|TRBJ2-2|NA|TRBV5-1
CASSEPTAGELFF
TGCGCCAGCAGCGAACCGACCGCTGGGGAGCTGTTTTTT
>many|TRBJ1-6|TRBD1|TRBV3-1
CASSLQGTVFNSPLHF
TGTGCCAGCAGCCTACAAGGGACAGTTTTTAATTCACCCCTCCACTTT
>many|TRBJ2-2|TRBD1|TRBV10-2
CASSEPNRGTGELFF
TGCGCCAGCAGTGAGCCGAACAGGGGCACCGGGGAGCTGTTTTTT
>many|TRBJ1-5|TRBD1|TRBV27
CASSLQGANQPQHF
TGTGCCAGCAGTTTACAGGGGGCCAATCAGCCCCAGCATTTT
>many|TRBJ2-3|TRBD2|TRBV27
CASRPTLAADTQYF
TGTGCCAGCAGGCCAACCCTAGCGGCGGATACGCAGTATTTT
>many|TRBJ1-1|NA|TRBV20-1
CSARWANTEAFF
TGCAGTGCTAGATGGGCGAACACTGAAGCTTTCTTT
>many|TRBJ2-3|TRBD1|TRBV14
CASSQLRDRGPTDTQYF
TGTGCCAGCAGCCAGCTCCGGGACAGGGGACCCACAGATACGCAGTATTTT
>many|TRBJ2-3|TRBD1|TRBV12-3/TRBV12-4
CASSFRDRFTDTQYF
TGTGCCAGCAGTTTTCGGGACAGGTTCACAGATACGCAGTATTTT
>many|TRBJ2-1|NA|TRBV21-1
CASSNRSGRNEQFF
TGTGCCAGCAGCAATCGGTCCGGGAGGAATGAGCAGTTCTTC
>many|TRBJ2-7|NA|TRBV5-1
CASSRDRTGREQYF
TGCGCCAGCAGCCGAGACAGGACTGGCCGCGAGCAGTACTTC
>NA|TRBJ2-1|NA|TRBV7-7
CASSLGGSNEQFF
TGTGCCAGCAGCTTAGGGGGTAGCAATGAGCAGTTCTTC
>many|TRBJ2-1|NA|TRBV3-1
CASSQDLAHTHNEQFF
TGTGCCAGCAGCCAAGATCTGGCCCACACTCACAATGAGCAGTTCTTC
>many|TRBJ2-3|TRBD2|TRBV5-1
CASRKLAGSGTDTQYF
TGCGCCAGCAGGAAATTAGCGGGGTCTGGCACAGATACGCAGTATTTT
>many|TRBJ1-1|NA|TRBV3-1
CASSRGGLNTEAFF
TGTGCCAGCAGCCGGGGGGGACTAAACACTGAAGCTTTCTTT
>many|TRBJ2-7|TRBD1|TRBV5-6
CASSSRDRGLHEQYF
TGTGCCAGCAGCTCCCGGGACAGGGGTCTACACGAGCAGTACTTC
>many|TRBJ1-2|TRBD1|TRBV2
CASSPGQGINYGYTF
TGTGCCAGCAGTCCGGGACAGGGGATAAACTATGGCTACACCTTC
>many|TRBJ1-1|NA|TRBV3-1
CASSPAAGDEAFF
TGTGCCAGCAGCCCCGCCGCGGGAGACGAAGCTTTCTTT
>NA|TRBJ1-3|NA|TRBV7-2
CASSPTEKNTIYF
TGTGCCAGCAGCCCGACAGAGAAAAACACCATATATTTT
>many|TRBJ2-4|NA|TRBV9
CASSPRLAKNIQYF
TGTGCCAGCAGCCCTCGGTTAGCCAAAAACATTCAGTACTTC
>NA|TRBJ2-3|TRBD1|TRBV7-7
CASSLGTGLDTQYF
TGTGCCAGCAGCTTGGGGACAGGGTTAGATACGCAGTATTTT
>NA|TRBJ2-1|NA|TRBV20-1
CSARRAGSYNEQFF
TGCAGTGCTAGACGGGCAGGCTCCTACAATGAGCAGTTCTTC
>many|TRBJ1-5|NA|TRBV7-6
CASSPSWGAQPQHF
TGTGCCAGCAGCCCATCATGGGGGGCCCAGCCCCAGCATTTT
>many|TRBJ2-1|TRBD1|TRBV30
CAFTGVVEQFF
TGTGCCTTCACAGGGGTTGTTGAGCAGTTCTTC
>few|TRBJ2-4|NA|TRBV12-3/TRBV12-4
CASSVGLLAKNIQYF
TGTGCCAGCTCCGTGGGCTTGCTAGCCAAAAACATTCAGTACTTC
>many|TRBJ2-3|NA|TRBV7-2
CASSSPQWGPSTDTQYF
TGTGCCAGCAGCTCCCCTCAGTGGGGGCCTTCCACAGATACGCAGTATTTT
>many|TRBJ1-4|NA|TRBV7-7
CASSSAHRVNEKLFF
TGTGCCAGCAGCTCGGCCCACAGGGTAAATGAAAAACTGTTTTTT
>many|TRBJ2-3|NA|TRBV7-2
CASSLYRSGIDTQYF
TGTGCCAGCAGCTTATACCGTTCGGGGATAGATACGCAGTATTTT
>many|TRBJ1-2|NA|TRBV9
CASSPRDNYGYTF
TGTGCCAGCAGCCCCCGGGACAACTATGGCTACACCTTC
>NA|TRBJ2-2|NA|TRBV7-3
CASSLPPVELFF
TGTGCCAGCAGTCTCCCTCCCGTGGAGCTGTTTTTT
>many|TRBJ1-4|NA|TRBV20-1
CSAAASGLLFF
TGCAGTGCCGCAGCCTCAGGTCTACTGTTTTTT
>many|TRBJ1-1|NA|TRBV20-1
CSARAGDMNTEAFF
TGCAGTGCTAGAGCGGGGGATATGAACACTGAAGCTTTCTTT